This is a list of T cell receptor beta chains from one sample in a study of blood T cell repertoires in COVID-19. The table came from immunoSEQ multiplex PCR; TCRdb's copy has only in-frame clones and leaves some out. The sample shows around 270,000 clones, 70% to 90% of them seen only once. What was sequenced was PBMCs or T cells enriched from blood (not recorded which). Receptors originate from a woman in her twenties or thirties who had recovered from COVID-19. CDR3s include the opening cysteine and the closing phenylalanine or tryptophan. The order of the fields is CDR3 DNA, CDR3 protein, clone size, J gene, D gene, V gene. A D gene is named only where the DNA matches it firmly. Not every row has a clone size; where given, it reads once, few, many or a size class.

TGTGCCAGCAGCTTAGTGGGGGGGGTAGTGTCCTACGAGCAGTACTTC,CASSLVGGVVSYEQYF,.,TRBJ2-7,TRBD2,TRBV11-2
TGTGCCAGCAGCTTAAGTCCCAATGTACTAGAGACCCAGTACTTC,CASSLSPNVLETQYF,.,TRBJ2-5,.,TRBV7-3
TGCGCCAGCAGCTTGTTAACGGGGGTACCAGATACGCAGTATTTT,CASSLLTGVPDTQYF,.,TRBJ2-3,.,TRBV5-1
TGTGCATATGGAGAGGAGGAGACCCAGTACTTC,CAYGEEETQYF,.,TRBJ2-5,.,TRBV30
TGTGCCAGCAGTTCGACTAGCGGGGTTGGGGGGGAGCAGTTCTTC,CASSSTSGVGGEQFF,.,TRBJ2-1,TRBD2,TRBV6-5
TGTGCCAGCAGCCATCGGTTTCGGTACGAGCAGTACTTC,CASSHRFRYEQYF,.,TRBJ2-7,.,TRBV11-2
TGCAGCGTTGCCGGGACAGGGGGAGGCGGCTACACCTTC,CSVAGTGGGGYTF,.,TRBJ1-2,TRBD1,TRBV29-1
TGTGCCAGCAGTTTTAGGCGAGGTGAGCAGTTCTTC,CASSFRRGEQFF,.,TRBJ2-1,.,TRBV27
TGTGCCAGCAGTGAAGCATACTCTGGAAACACCATATATTTT,CASSEAYSGNTIYF,once,TRBJ1-3,.,TRBV2
TGTGCCAGCAGCATTGCAGGGTTCTACAACACTGAAGCTTTCTTT,CASSIAGFYNTEAFF,.,TRBJ1-1,.,TRBV7-8
TGTGCCAGCACCTACAGGGGTTCACCCCTCCACTTT,CASTYRGSPLHF,.,TRBJ1-6,TRBD1,TRBV12-3/TRBV12-4
TGTGCTAGTGGTTTGGAGGGGCGGTATGGCTACACCTTC,CASGLEGRYGYTF,.,TRBJ1-2,.,TRBV12-5
TGTGCCAGCAGCGAAACAGGGGGGGCTAATGAAAAACTGTTTTTT,CASSETGGANEKLFF,.,TRBJ1-4,TRBD1,TRBV7-3
TGTGCCATCAGTGAGTCTCGACAGGGGGCGGAAAAACTGTTTTTT,CAISESRQGAEKLFF,.,TRBJ1-4,TRBD1,TRBV10-3
TGTGCCAGCAGCCCTGGACAGGGTTCCAATCAGCCCCAGCATTTT,CASSPGQGSNQPQHF,.,TRBJ1-5,TRBD1,TRBV3-1/TRBV3-2
TGTGCCAGTAGTATAGGACCGCAGGCTGGAAACACCATATATTTT,CASSIGPQAGNTIYF,.,TRBJ1-3,.,TRBV19
TGTGCCAGCAGTTTCGCGGGACGCTCCTACAATGAGCAGTTCTTC,CASSFAGRSYNEQFF,.,TRBJ2-1,.,TRBV6-7
TGCGCCAGCAGCTTGGCCGGTTGGTCCGCGGCTTTCTTT,CASSLAGWSAAFF,few,TRBJ1-1,.,TRBV5-1
TGTGCCAGTAGTATCCCGGGGATGAACACTGAAGCTTTCTTT,CASSIPGMNTEAFF,.,TRBJ1-1,.,TRBV19
TGTGCCAGCAGCCAACTCACAGGCTCCCCTTCGTCCAATGAGCAGTTCTTC,CASSQLTGSPSSNEQFF,.,TRBJ2-1,.,TRBV3-1/TRBV3-2
TGTGCCAGCAGTTTATCCGGGACAGGGGTGGACTACTATGGCTACACCTTC,CASSLSGTGVDYYGYTF,.,TRBJ1-2,TRBD1,TRBV27
TGCAGCGCGGGGGAGACAGGGGCGGAGACCCAGTACTTC,CSAGETGAETQYF,.,TRBJ2-5,TRBD1,TRBV29-1
TGTGCCAGCAGCTTAAGTTTGCGGAACAATGAGCAGTTCTTC,CASSLSLRNNEQFF,.,TRBJ2-1,.,TRBV11-3
TGTGCCAGCAGTTTAAACAGGGGAAATTCACCCCTCCACTTT,CASSLNRGNSPLHF,few,TRBJ1-6,TRBD1,TRBV27
TGTGCCAGCTCCCAACTGGGGGGCGAGCAGTACTTC,CASSQLGGEQYF,.,TRBJ2-7,.,TRBV18
TGTGCCAGCGCTGGGGCTAGCAATCAGCCCCAGCATTTT,CASAGASNQPQHF,.,TRBJ1-5,.,TRBV4-2
TGCGCCAGTGAAACAGGGGCTAGCACAGATACGCAGTATTTT,CASETGASTDTQYF,.,TRBJ2-3,TRBD1,TRBV5-1
TGTGCCAGCAGCTTCGGGCCGCACCGGCAGGGAGGGAACACTGAAGCTTTCTTT,CASSFGPHRQGGNTEAFF,.,TRBJ1-1,.,TRBV13
TGTGCCAGTAGCCATCCCCAGGGGGCGTACACTGAAGCTTTCTTT,CASSHPQGAYTEAFF,.,TRBJ1-1,TRBD1,TRBV19
TGTGCCACCAGCAGAGTACAGGGAGCCACAGATACGCAGTATTTT,CATSRVQGATDTQYF,.,TRBJ2-3,.,TRBV15
TGCAGCGTCCATGGTGGAGGGTCGGACTCTGGGGCCAACGTCCTGACTTTC,CSVHGGGSDSGANVLTF,.,TRBJ2-6,.,TRBV29-1
TGCGCCAGCAGCTACGGACTAGCGGGGGGGCCCCACGAGCAGTACTTC,CASSYGLAGGPHEQYF,.,TRBJ2-7,TRBD2,TRBV5-1
TGTGCCAGCAGTTTATGGCTGGGACAAACGAACACTGAAGCTTTCTTT,CASSLWLGQTNTEAFF,few,TRBJ1-1,.,TRBV27
TGCGCCAGCGCCGAGACAGGGAACTATGGCTACACCTTC,CASAETGNYGYTF,.,TRBJ1-2,TRBD1,TRBV10-2
TGTGCCAGCAGCCCGTATGATAGCGGGAGGCCCCATGAGCAGTTCTTC,CASSPYDSGRPHEQFF,once,TRBJ2-1,TRBD2,TRBV3-1/TRBV3-2
TGTGCCAGCAGCTTAATTGGAGGCGATTCACCCCTCCACTTT,CASSLIGGDSPLHF,.,TRBJ1-6,.,TRBV11-1
TGTGCCAGCAGTGAACCCCCCCCTAGCAGCTATGGCTACACCTTC,CASSEPPPSSYGYTF,.,TRBJ1-2,.,TRBV6-1
TGTGCCAGCACTTCTTTAGCGGTTCCCTACGAGCAGTACTTC,CASTSLAVPYEQYF,.,TRBJ2-7,.,TRBV5-6
TGTGCCAGCAGTTACTCGTCAGGGGCGGACTATGGCTACACCTTC,CASSYSSGADYGYTF,.,TRBJ1-2,.,TRBV6-5
TGTGCCAGCACTGGGACAGGGAGTGAGCCCCAGCATTTT,CASTGTGSEPQHF,.,TRBJ1-5,TRBD1,TRBV28
TGTGCCAGCAGCTCCCACACAGATACGCAGTATTTT,CASSSHTDTQYF,.,TRBJ2-3,.,TRBV11-1
TGTGCCAGCAGGCAGGGGAGGGGACTTTATGGCTACACCTTC,CASRQGRGLYGYTF,.,TRBJ1-2,.,TRBV28
TGTGCCAGCAGATCTTACAGGGTCGCTGAAGCTTTCTTT,CASRSYRVAEAFF,few,TRBJ1-1,.,TRBV6-5
TGTGCCAGCAGCCCCAGCCCGGACAGTTCCTACGAGCAGTACTTC,CASSPSPDSSYEQYF,.,TRBJ2-7,.,TRBV11-3
TGTGCCAGCCGGGGGATGAACACTGAAGCTTTCTTT,CASRGMNTEAFF,.,TRBJ1-1,.,TRBV19
TGTGCCAGCAGTTTTAGGGGCGAGCAGTACTTC,CASSFRGEQYF,.,TRBJ2-7,.,TRBV27
TGTGCCAGTAGGACAGGGGGCGCAGACACTGAAGCTTTCTTT,CASRTGGADTEAFF,.,TRBJ1-1,TRBD1,TRBV19
TGTGCCAGCTGGCTCAGCGGCGGCTCTTACGAGCAGTACTTC,CASWLSGGSYEQYF,.,TRBJ2-7,.,TRBV6-5
TGTGCCAGCAGCTTAGCCATCCGGGGGGATAATTCACCCCTCCACTTT,CASSLAIRGDNSPLHF,.,TRBJ1-6,.,TRBV11-2
TGTGCCAGCAGTTCCCCTCTACGGGAGAATACCTACGAGCAGTACTTC,CASSSPLRENTYEQYF,.,TRBJ2-7,.,TRBV27
TGTGCCAGCAGCCGTGAGACCCAGTACTTC,CASSRETQYF,.,TRBJ2-5,.,TRBV28
TGTGCCAGCAGCCGGACTAGCGGGAGCACAGATACGCAGTATTTT,CASSRTSGSTDTQYF,.,TRBJ2-3,TRBD2,TRBV6-4
TGTGCCAGTAGTACGCCAGGGCGCTACGAGCAGTACTTC,CASSTPGRYEQYF,.,TRBJ2-7,.,TRBV19
TGTGCCAGCAGTTCGGACAGGGTAGTGGGTCAGCCCCAGCATTTT,CASSSDRVVGQPQHF,.,TRBJ1-5,TRBD1,TRBV28
TGTGCCAGCAGCTTAGGGGTCCGGGCGGGGTCTTTCTACAATGAGCAGTTCTTC,CASSLGVRAGSFYNEQFF,once,TRBJ2-1,.,TRBV7-8
TGCGCCAGCAGCCCGGGGATAGCCAAAAACATTCAGTACTTC,CASSPGIAKNIQYF,.,TRBJ2-4,.,TRBV5-1
TGTGCCAGCTCACCAGTAGGGTCGGGGACCGGGGAGCTGTTTTTT,CASSPVGSGTGELFF,.,TRBJ2-2,.,TRBV18
TGTGCCACAGGGCGTGCGGGGGATGGCAATCAGCCCCAGCATTTT,CATGRAGDGNQPQHF,.,TRBJ1-5,.,TRBV27
TGTGCCAGCAGTTTCGTACCGATCCATACTAGCGGGGGGAGCTACTACCGGCCGTATTTT,CASSFVPIHTSGGSYYRPYF,.,TRBJ2-3,TRBD2,TRBV28
TGTGCCAGCAGCTTGGGGGGGCAAGAGACCCAGTACTTC,CASSLGGQETQYF,.,TRBJ2-5,TRBD2,TRBV7-3